A selection of T cell receptor beta chains follows, all from one sample in a study of blood T cells in healthy people across ages. TCRdb redid the calling of the 5' RACE reads with MiXCR, one entry per CDR3 protein. Of 800,000 to 1,300,000 distinct CDR3 sequences in the sample, approximately 25% were seen once. The same data also contributed to another study, on T cells of mothers and their children.

Sequenced input: blood. All receptors derive from a girl aged 2 to 9 in good health. CDR3s include the opening cysteine and the closing phenylalanine or tryptophan. Each record gives: J gene, V gene, clone size, D gene, CDR3 protein, CDR3 DNA. A D gene is named only where the DNA matches it firmly. Clone size is shown for a subset of rows, as once, few, many or a class of expanded clone.

TRBJ2-7 | TRBV20-1 | - | TRBD2 | CSADREGGGEQYF | TGCAGTGCGGACCGGGAGGGCGGAGGAGAGCAGTACTTC
TRBJ1-5 | TRBV14 | - | - | CASSQDYGRGGLQPQHF | TGTGCCAGCAGCCAAGATTACGGCAGGGGTGGACTTCAGCCCCAGCATTTT
TRBJ2-7 | TRBV6-1 | few | TRBD2 | CASSEPAGGAFNSGEQYF | TGTGCCAGCAGTGAACCGGCGGGGGGCGCGTTTAACAGCGGCGAGCAGTACTTC
TRBJ2-1 | TRBV7-9 | - | - | CASELDLKGNEQFF | TGTGCCAGCGAACTGGATTTAAAGGGAAATGAGCAGTTCTTC
TRBJ1-6 | TRBV7-2 | - | - | CASSSVSGYNSPLHF | TGTGCCAGCAGCTCAGTGTCGGGCTATAATTCACCCCTCCACTTT
TRBJ2-1 | TRBV5-1 | many | - | CASSLEASSYNEQFF | TGTGCCAGCAGTTTGGAGGCAAGCTCCTACAATGAGCAGTTCTTC
TRBJ2-1 | TRBV25-1 | once | TRBD2 | CASSEQAGTSIYNEQFF | TGTGCCAGCAGTGAACAAGCGGGAACCTCTATTTACAATGAGCAGTTCTTC
TRBJ2-7 | TRBV7-9 | many | TRBD1 | CASSSKSGGVYEQYF | TGTGCCAGCAGCTCGAAATCAGGGGGCGTCTACGAGCAGTACTTC
TRBJ2-7 | TRBV11-2 | - | - | CASSLDLMMEGEQYF | TGTGCCAGCAGCTTAGACCTGATGATGGAGGGCGAGCAGTACTTC
TRBJ2-7 | TRBV6-1 | - | TRBD1 | CASTDGGRGQLEQYF | TGTGCCAGCACCGATGGGGGAAGGGGGCAGCTCGAGCAGTACTTC
TRBJ1-1 | TRBV20-1 | - | - | CSARSRSGTEAFF | TGCAGTGCTAGAAGCCGGTCAGGCACTGAAGCTTTCTTT
TRBJ1-1 | TRBV7-9 | few | TRBD1 | CASSWDGTGGGNTEAFF | TGTGCCAGCAGCTGGGACGGGACAGGGGGCGGGAACACTGAAGCTTTCTTT
TRBJ2-5 | TRBV9 | - | TRBD1 | CASSTRGLATSNERFF | TGTGCCAGCAGCACCAGGGGGCTAGCGACGTCCAATGAGCGGTTCTTC
TRBJ1-1 | TRBV7-9 | once | - | CASSLAGATNTEAFF | TGTGCCAGCAGCTTAGCGGGGGCCACGAACACTGAAGCTTTCTTT
TRBJ2-5 | TRBV13 | few | TRBD1 | CASNTVGQGKETQYF | TGTGCCAGCAATACAGTGGGACAGGGGAAGGAGACCCAGTACTTC
TRBJ2-1 | TRBV4-1 | - | TRBD2 | CASSQISGSPQFF | TGCGCCAGCAGCCAAATTAGCGGGAGCCCCCAGTTCTTC
TRBJ1-1 | TRBV7-2 | - | - | CASSGQGGTPGSTEAFF | TGTGCCAGCAGCGGCCAAGGCGGAACCCCTGGTAGCACTGAAGCTTTCTTT
TRBJ1-4 | TRBV7-8 | few | - | CASSLGGDSEKLFF | TGTGCCAGCAGTTTAGGAGGGGATAGTGAAAAACTGTTTTTT
TRBJ2-6 | TRBV7-8 | - | TRBD2 | CASSLVVGTSGISGANVLTF | TGTGCCAGCAGCTTAGTAGTTGGGACTAGCGGGATCTCTGGGGCCAACGTCCTGACTTTC
TRBJ2-7 | TRBV20-1 | few | TRBD1 | CSAVPRTGGFDEQYF | TGCAGTGCTGTTCCTCGGACAGGGGGATTTGACGAGCAGTACTTC
TRBJ2-1 | TRBV5-4 | few | - | CASSLERGAGITYNEQFF | TGTGCCAGCAGCTTGGAGAGGGGGGCGGGAATAACCTACAATGAGCAGTTCTTC
TRBJ1-2 | TRBV28 | few | - | CASRALGVLSYTF | TGTGCCAGTCGAGCGCTGGGCGTTCTTAGCTACACCTTC
TRBJ1-5 | TRBV24-1 | - | - | CATSEDAPNQPQHF | TGTGCCACCAGTGAGGACGCCCCGAATCAGCCCCAGCATTTT
TRBJ2-3 | TRBV29-1 | - | TRBD2 | CSAPSQGVALAGGFGSTDTQYF | TGCAGCGCTCCATCCCAAGGGGTGGCTTTAGCGGGAGGATTTGGGAGCACAGATACGCAGTATTTT
TRBJ1-2 | TRBV4-1 | - | - | CASSQRLLLKTGCTF | TGCGCCAGCAGCCAACGACTCTTGTTGAAAACTGGCTGCACCTTC
TRBJ1-3 | TRBV12-3/TRBV12-4 | few | - | CASSLIRSGNTIYF | TGTGCCAGCAGTTTAATACGCTCTGGAAACACCATATATTTT
TRBJ2-5 | TRBV7-2 | - | - | CASSLPPAGLETQYF | TGTGCCAGCAGCTTACCTCCGGCGGGCTTGGAGACCCAGTACTTC
TRBJ2-1 | TRBV6-1 | - | - | CASSEDRNEQFF | TGTGCCAGCAGTGAAGACCGGAATGAGCAGTTCTTC
TRBJ2-5 | TRBV20-1 | - | TRBD2 | CSASPSVAGQETQYF | TGCAGTGCTTCCCCGTCAGTAGCGGGGCAAGAGACCCAGTACTTC
TRBJ1-3 | TRBV10-3 | - | - | CAIRGSGNTIYF | TGTGCCATCAGGGGATCTGGAAACACCATATATTTT
TRBJ1-1 | TRBV6-6 | - | - | CASSYDGDTEAFF | TGTGCCAGCAGTTACGATGGGGACACTGAAGCTTTCTTT